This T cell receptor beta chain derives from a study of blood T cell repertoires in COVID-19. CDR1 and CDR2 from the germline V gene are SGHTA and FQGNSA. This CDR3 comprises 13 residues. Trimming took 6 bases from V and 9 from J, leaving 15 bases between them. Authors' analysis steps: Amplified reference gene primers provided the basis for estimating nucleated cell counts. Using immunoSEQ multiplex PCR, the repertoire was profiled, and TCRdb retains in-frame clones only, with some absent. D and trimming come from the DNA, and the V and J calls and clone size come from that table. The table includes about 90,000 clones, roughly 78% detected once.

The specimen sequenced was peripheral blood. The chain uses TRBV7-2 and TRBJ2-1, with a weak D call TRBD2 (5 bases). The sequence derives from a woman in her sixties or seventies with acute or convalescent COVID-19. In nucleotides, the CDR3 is TGTGCCAGCAGACCTGTCGGGGTGGGTGAGCAGTTCTTC. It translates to CASRPVGVGEQFF. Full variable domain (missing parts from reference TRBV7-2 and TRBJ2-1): GAGVSQSPSNKVTEKGKDVELRCDPISGHTALYWYRQSLGQGLEFLIYFQGNSAPDKSGLPSDRFSAERTGGSVSTLTIQRTQQEDSAVYLCASRPVGVGEQFFGPGTRLTVL.